Shown below are 7 T cell receptor beta chains from a single sample sequenced in a study of blood T cell repertoires in COVID-19. Only in-frame clones appear in the TCRdb table, and some are missing; sequencing was by immunoSEQ multiplex PCR. This table holds 55,000 to 75,000 clones, 82% found once. What was sequenced was peripheral blood. The receptors were sampled from a man older than 75 with active COVID-19.

The table lists this clone with a few counts. J is TRBJ2-2 and V is TRBV7-8; possibly TRBD1 for D (6 bases). This CDR3 is built from 14 residues. V lost 6 bases, J lost 7 bases, and 15 bases lay in between. Per the germline V gene, CDR1 is SGHVS and CDR2 is FQNEAQ. The chain's CDR3 is CASRPGDGGGELFF. The CDR3 DNA reads as TGTGCCAGCAGACCAGGGGATGGTGGCGGGGAGCTGTTTTTT. The entire variable domain, with the rest obtained from reference TRBV7-8 and TRBJ2-2, is as follows: GAGVSQSPRYKVAKRGQDVALRCDPISGHVSLFWYQQALGQGPEFLTYFQNEAQLDKSGLPSDRFFAERPEGSVSTLKIQRTQQEDSAVYLCASRPGDGGGELFFGEGSRLTVL.

The chain links TRBV27 to TRBJ2-3; 8 bases are a match to TRBD2. The germline gives CDR1 MNHEY, CDR2 SMNVEV (reference sequence). V lost 8 bases and J lost 3; bases outside the gene matches: 16. The CDR3 extends over 17 amino acids. The CDR3 sequence: CASAPGAGSGGTDTQYF. As DNA, the CDR3 is TGTGCCAGCGCTCCCGGTGCGGGCAGCGGGGGTACAGATACGCAGTATTTT.

This sequence joins TRBV5-8 and TRBJ2-3; 8 nucleotides agree with TRBD2. In germline, CDR1 is SGHTS, CDR2 YDEGEE. The CDR3 sequence is 18 residues long. The V and J ends lost 0 bases and 0 bases, in that order; junction bases with no gene match: 9. Written as DNA, the CDR3 is TGTGCCAGCAGCTTGGTTGCGGGAGGATCCAGGAGCACAGATACGCAGTATTTT. Encoded protein: CASSLVAGGSRSTDTQYF.

The V call is TRBV5-4, the J call TRBJ2-3, with D possibly TRBD2 on 5 matching bases. Germline lookup yields CDR1 SGHNT and CDR2 YYREEE (reference sequence). This CDR3 spans 15 amino acids. Between the trimmed V and J ends, which lost 3 bases and 1 base, there was a span of 12 bases. The chain's CDR3 is CASSSGSPRTDTQYF. The CDR3 nucleotides are TGTGCCAGCAGCTCGGGGTCACCCCGCACAGATACGCAGTATTTT.

The chain combines TRBV12-3 or TRBV12-4 with TRBJ2-7; D gene uncertain. Trimming pared 6 bases from V and 1 base from J, leaving 10 bases between. CDR3 size: 13 residues. CDR3 nucleotides: TGTGCCAGCAGCTATGACACGTCCTACGAGCAGTACTTC. It specifies CASSYDTSYEQYF.

The chain joins TRBV30 to TRBJ2-5; 7 nucleotides align to TRBD1. Trimming took 2 bases from V and 2 from J; bases not matched to a gene: 2. Germline-derived CDR1 and CDR2 are GTSNPN and SVGIG (reference sequence). The length of the CDR3 is 13 residues. This CDR3 is CAWSTGAQETQYF. The DNA of the CDR3 is TGTGCCTGGAGTACAGGGGCGCAAGAGACCCAGTACTTC.

The chain combines TRBV30 with TRBJ2-7, with 9 nucleotides matching TRBD2. There are 13 residues in the CDR3. V lost 7 bases, J lost 4 bases, and 8 bases stayed unmatched. Germline CDR1 is GTSNPN and CDR2 is SVGIG (reference sequence). The CDR3 sequence: CAFLAGEIYEQYF. Here the CDR3 DNA reads TGTGCCTTCTTAGCGGGAGAGATTTACGAGCAGTACTTC.